A selection of T cell receptor beta chains follows, all from one sample in a study of blood T cells in healthy people across ages. TCRdb reprocessed the 5' RACE reads via MiXCR and lists one record per CDR3 protein. The data show fewer than 2 million distinct CDR3 sequences, about two fifths seen once. What was sequenced was blood. The receptor set was obtained from a human donor in good health. The CDR3 runs from the conserved cysteine through the conserved F or W. The D gene is left open where the match is weak. The listing skips clone size in some rows; elsewhere it reads once, few, many or a size class.

J gene: TRBJ1-2
D gene: TRBD1
clone size: NA
V gene: TRBV6-6
CDR3 DNA: TGTGCCAGCAGTTACTCACAGACAGGGGAGTATGGCTACACCTTC
CDR3 protein: CASSYSQTGEYGYTF

J gene: TRBJ2-1
D gene: TRBD2
clone size: NA
V gene: TRBV15
CDR3 DNA: TGTGCCACCAGCAGAGATCTGGGCGGGGGTCCCAATGAGCAGTTCTTC
CDR3 protein: CATSRDLGGGPNEQFF

J gene: TRBJ2-3
D gene: NA
clone size: few
V gene: TRBV5-1
CDR3 DNA: TGCGCCAGCAGCCCACTATACTCTGGAGATACGCAGTATTTT
CDR3 protein: CASSPLYSGDTQYF

J gene: TRBJ1-1
D gene: NA
clone size: NA
V gene: TRBV29-1
CDR3 DNA: TGCAGCGTTGGGAAGGGGGAGGACACTGAAGCTTTCTTT
CDR3 protein: CSVGKGEDTEAFF

J gene: TRBJ1-2
D gene: NA
clone size: NA
V gene: TRBV6-2/TRBV6-3
CDR3 DNA: TGTGCCAGCAGTACCGACAGTCTTCTCTATGGCTACACCTTC
CDR3 protein: CASSTDSLLYGYTF

J gene: TRBJ1-2
D gene: NA
clone size: NA
V gene: TRBV27
CDR3 DNA: TGTGCCAGCAGTTTATCGGGGGTCTCTGGCTACACCTTC
CDR3 protein: CASSLSGVSGYTF

J gene: TRBJ1-5
D gene: NA
clone size: NA
V gene: TRBV10-3
CDR3 DNA: TGTGCCATCAGTACGGACAGTAATCAGCCCCAGCATTTT
CDR3 protein: CAISTDSNQPQHF

J gene: TRBJ1-2
D gene: NA
clone size: NA
V gene: TRBV4-2
CDR3 DNA: TGTGCCAGCAGCCAAGCGGGCAGGGCCGACTATGGCTACACCTTC
CDR3 protein: CASSQAGRADYGYTF

J gene: TRBJ1-6
D gene: TRBD1
clone size: few
V gene: TRBV20-1
CDR3 DNA: TGCAGTGCTAGAGATCATCGGCGGACAGGGGATAATTCACCCCTCCACTTT
CDR3 protein: CSARDHRRTGDNSPLHF

J gene: TRBJ2-5
D gene: TRBD2
clone size: NA
V gene: TRBV27
CDR3 DNA: TGTGCCAGCAGTTTAGTTGGACTAGCGGGGTACCAAGAGACCCAGTACTTC
CDR3 protein: CASSLVGLAGYQETQYF

J gene: TRBJ1-6
D gene: TRBD1
clone size: NA
V gene: TRBV5-1
CDR3 DNA: TGTGCCAGCAGCGCCGGACAGGGAGGCTCACCCCTCCACTTT
CDR3 protein: CASSAGQGGSPLHF

J gene: TRBJ1-2
D gene: NA
clone size: NA
V gene: TRBV27
CDR3 DNA: TGTGCCAGGATGCCCCCCGGGGATGGCTACACCTTC
CDR3 protein: CARMPPGDGYTF

J gene: TRBJ2-5
D gene: NA
clone size: many
V gene: TRBV7-9
CDR3 DNA: TGTGCCAGCAGTTTTGGCTTAGCGGAGACCCAGTACTTC
CDR3 protein: CASSFGLAETQYF

J gene: TRBJ2-7
D gene: NA
clone size: few
V gene: TRBV5-1
CDR3 DNA: TGCGCCAGCAGCCAAACCTTAAACGAGCAGTACTTC
CDR3 protein: CASSQTLNEQYF

J gene: TRBJ1-1
D gene: NA
clone size: few
V gene: TRBV29-1
CDR3 DNA: TGCAGCGTTAAGGTGATGGGACCTCACGGGGAGGCTTTCTTT
CDR3 protein: CSVKVMGPHGEAFF

J gene: TRBJ2-5
D gene: TRBD2
clone size: NA
V gene: TRBV4-2
CDR3 DNA: TGTGCCAGCAGCCAGGATTCTAGCGGGGGGCCCCAAGAGACCCAGTACTTC
CDR3 protein: CASSQDSSGGPQETQYF

J gene: TRBJ1-2
D gene: TRBD1
clone size: NA
V gene: TRBV30
CDR3 DNA: TGTGCCTGGATCCGAGGACAGGGGGCTAGTGGCTACACCTTC
CDR3 protein: CAWIRGQGASGYTF

J gene: TRBJ1-3
D gene: NA
clone size: once
V gene: TRBV9
CDR3 DNA: TGTGCCAGCAGAGGGGTGACTGGAAACACCATATATTTT
CDR3 protein: CASRGVTGNTIYF

J gene: TRBJ2-3
D gene: NA
clone size: NA
V gene: TRBV12-5
CDR3 DNA: TGTGCTAGTGGTTTGGTAATTAGGTGGCAACGCACAGATACGCAGTATTTT
CDR3 protein: CASGLVIRWQRTDTQYF

J gene: TRBJ1-4
D gene: TRBD1
clone size: few
V gene: TRBV4-2
CDR3 DNA: TGTGCCAGCAGCCAACCAGGGGGTACTAATGAAAAACTGTTTTTT
CDR3 protein: CASSQPGGTNEKLFF

J gene: TRBJ2-6
D gene: TRBD1
clone size: NA
V gene: TRBV28
CDR3 DNA: TGTGCCAGCAGGCCCGGACAGGGCGGTGGGGCCAACGTCCTGACTTTC
CDR3 protein: CASRPGQGGGANVLTF

J gene: TRBJ1-1
D gene: NA
clone size: NA
V gene: TRBV12-5
CDR3 DNA: TGTGCTAGTGGTTTGGGAACGAACACTGAAGCTTTCTTT
CDR3 protein: CASGLGTNTEAFF

J gene: TRBJ1-1
D gene: NA
clone size: NA
V gene: TRBV5-1
CDR3 DNA: TGCGCCAGCGGCTCGACACTGAACACTGAAGCTTTCTTT
CDR3 protein: CASGSTLNTEAFF

J gene: TRBJ1-2
D gene: NA
clone size: NA
V gene: TRBV5-1
CDR3 DNA: TGCGCCAGCAGCCCCCTGGACACTCGGAGGAGATATGGCTACACCTTC
CDR3 protein: CASSPLDTRRRYGYTF

J gene: TRBJ2-5
D gene: TRBD2
clone size: NA
V gene: TRBV6-6
CDR3 DNA: TGTGCCAGCAGTTACCAAGCGGGGAGCCAAGAGACCCAGTACTTC
CDR3 protein: CASSYQAGSQETQYF

J gene: TRBJ2-3
D gene: NA
clone size: NA
V gene: TRBV12-3/TRBV12-4
CDR3 DNA: TGTGCCGCCACCCCAAGGGTAGTGACAGCAGATACGCAGTATTTT
CDR3 protein: CAATPRVVTADTQYF

J gene: TRBJ2-3
D gene: NA
clone size: NA
V gene: TRBV12-3/TRBV12-4
CDR3 DNA: TGTGCCAGCAGTTTAGCGGGGGGGCAAGGTACGCAGTATTTT
CDR3 protein: CASSLAGGQGTQYF

J gene: TRBJ2-7
D gene: NA
clone size: NA
V gene: TRBV12-5
CDR3 DNA: TGTGCTAGTCTAGCATCAGGGGGGGCCTTTGAGAACCAGTACTTC
CDR3 protein: CASLASGGAFENQYF

J gene: TRBJ1-2
D gene: TRBD1
clone size: NA
V gene: TRBV6-6
CDR3 DNA: TGCGCCAGCAGACCTGACAGGGGCGATGGCTACACCTTC
CDR3 protein: CASRPDRGDGYTF

J gene: TRBJ2-6
D gene: NA
clone size: NA
V gene: TRBV18
CDR3 DNA: TGTGCCAGCTCACCGGCCCGGAGCTCTGGGGCCAACGTCCGGACTTTC
CDR3 protein: CASSPARSSGANVRTF

J gene: TRBJ1-2
D gene: NA
clone size: few
V gene: TRBV7-9
CDR3 DNA: TGTGCCAGCAGCCCCAGGGATGGTAAAGGAGTCTACACCTTC
CDR3 protein: CASSPRDGKGVYTF

J gene: TRBJ1-2
D gene: NA
clone size: few
V gene: TRBV7-2
CDR3 DNA: TGTGCCAGCAGCTTAGAAGCACAGGTTTATGGCTACACCTTC
CDR3 protein: CASSLEAQVYGYTF

J gene: TRBJ2-1
D gene: TRBD2
clone size: few
V gene: TRBV29-1
CDR3 DNA: TGCAGCGTTCCCTGGCGGGGGGACCACAATGAGCAGTTCTTC
CDR3 protein: CSVPWRGDHNEQFF

J gene: TRBJ2-7
D gene: NA
clone size: NA
V gene: TRBV20-1
CDR3 DNA: TGCAGTGCTAGAGAACAGGCCACGAGCGAGCAGTACTTC
CDR3 protein: CSAREQATSEQYF

J gene: TRBJ2-4
D gene: TRBD1
clone size: NA
V gene: TRBV28
CDR3 DNA: TGTGCCAGCAGTACCGGACAGGGGTATGATTCGTACTTC
CDR3 protein: CASSTGQGYDSYF

J gene: TRBJ2-7
D gene: TRBD1
clone size: few
V gene: TRBV29-1
CDR3 DNA: TGCAGCGTCCGGACAGGGAACGAGCAGTACTTC
CDR3 protein: CSVRTGNEQYF

J gene: TRBJ2-1
D gene: NA
clone size: NA
V gene: TRBV7-3
CDR3 DNA: TGTGCCAGCAGCCCCCGCCGGGCCGGCGCAACCTACAATGTGCAGTTCTTC
CDR3 protein: CASSPRRAGATYNVQFF

J gene: TRBJ2-3
D gene: NA
clone size: few
V gene: TRBV6-5
CDR3 DNA: TGTGCCAGCAGTTACACCGACACAGATACGCAGTATTTT
CDR3 protein: CASSYTDTDTQYF

J gene: TRBJ2-3
D gene: TRBD1
clone size: NA
V gene: TRBV6-2/TRBV6-3
CDR3 DNA: TGTGCAAGCGGCGGACAGGACACAGATACGCAGTATTTT
CDR3 protein: CASGGQDTDTQYF

J gene: TRBJ2-5
D gene: TRBD2
clone size: NA
V gene: TRBV11-2
CDR3 DNA: TGTGCCAGCAGCTCCCGTAAAGTAGCGGGGGGCCGGGAGACCCAGTACTTC
CDR3 protein: CASSSRKVAGGRETQYF

J gene: TRBJ1-2
D gene: NA
clone size: NA
V gene: TRBV14
CDR3 DNA: TGTGCCAGCAGCCAACGTTCAGGGTCTAACTATGGCTACACCTTC
CDR3 protein: CASSQRSGSNYGYTF

J gene: TRBJ2-3
D gene: NA
clone size: NA
V gene: TRBV4-3
CDR3 DNA: TGCGCCAGCAGCCAAGCCACCAGCTATACGCAGTATTTT
CDR3 protein: CASSQATSYTQYF

J gene: TRBJ1-4
D gene: NA
clone size: NA
V gene: TRBV11-1
CDR3 DNA: TGTGCCAGCAACTTAGGGGAAACAGAAAAACTGTTTTTT
CDR3 protein: CASNLGETEKLFF

J gene: TRBJ1-2
D gene: TRBD1
clone size: few
V gene: TRBV11-2
CDR3 DNA: TGTGCCAGCAGTTTCCAAGGGGACAGGGTGTCTGGCTACACCTTC
CDR3 protein: CASSFQGDRVSGYTF

J gene: TRBJ1-4
D gene: NA
clone size: NA
V gene: TRBV6-6
CDR3 DNA: TGTGCCAGCAGTTCAGTAGGGGAAAAACTGTTTTTT
CDR3 protein: CASSSVGEKLFF

J gene: TRBJ2-3
D gene: TRBD2
clone size: NA
V gene: TRBV5-1
CDR3 DNA: TGCGCCAGCAGCTTGGAAGGGACTAGCGGGGGGACCACAGATACGCAGTATTTT
CDR3 protein: CASSLEGTSGGTTDTQYF

J gene: TRBJ2-3
D gene: NA
clone size: NA
V gene: TRBV6-1
CDR3 DNA: TGTGCCAGCAGACTATTCGCCCGTCTTAAAGCTAGCACAGATACGCAGTATTTT
CDR3 protein: CASRLFARLKASTDTQYF

J gene: TRBJ2-5
D gene: NA
clone size: few
V gene: TRBV24-1
CDR3 DNA: TGTGCCACCAGTGGTTCCCCGTTGAGGGAGACCCAGTACTTC
CDR3 protein: CATSGSPLRETQYF

J gene: TRBJ2-3
D gene: TRBD1
clone size: few
V gene: TRBV4-3
CDR3 DNA: TGCGCCAGCTCATCGGCTACAGGGGCGCCCACAGATACGCAGTATTTT
CDR3 protein: CASSSATGAPTDTQYF

J gene: TRBJ1-2
D gene: NA
clone size: few
V gene: TRBV20-1
CDR3 DNA: TGCAGTGCTAGCTTTGGCAGCACCTATGGCTACACCTTC
CDR3 protein: CSASFGSTYGYTF

J gene: TRBJ1-1
D gene: TRBD1
clone size: NA
V gene: TRBV6-5
CDR3 DNA: TGTGCCAGCAGTTACACAGGGGGCGTCACTGAAGCTTTCTTT
CDR3 protein: CASSYTGGVTEAFF

J gene: TRBJ1-2
D gene: NA
clone size: NA
V gene: TRBV6-5
CDR3 DNA: TGTGCCAGCAGTCCCTCGGGGGACTACTATGGCTACACCTTC
CDR3 protein: CASSPSGDYYGYTF

J gene: TRBJ1-2
D gene: NA
clone size: NA
V gene: TRBV11-2
CDR3 DNA: TGTGCCAGTAGCTTAGATAGGGTCAGTCACTATGGCTACACCTTC
CDR3 protein: CASSLDRVSHYGYTF

J gene: TRBJ1-5
D gene: NA
clone size: NA
V gene: TRBV12-3/TRBV12-4
CDR3 DNA: TGTGCCAGCAGCCCGGGACATTTTAATCAGCCCCAGCATTTT
CDR3 protein: CASSPGHFNQPQHF

J gene: TRBJ1-1
D gene: NA
clone size: NA
V gene: TRBV6-6
CDR3 DNA: TGTGCCAACAATAGGAGTAGTTCGAACACCGAAGCTTTCTTT
CDR3 protein: CANNRSSSNTEAFF